The 27 T cell receptor beta chains below come from one sample, sequenced in a study of T cells in Graves' hyperthyroidism and ophthalmopathy. RNA transcripts gave rise to amplified TCR beta CDR3 regions. HTBI primers were used for first-round RT-PCR of the TCR CDR3. In TCRdb, the multiplex PCR reads were re-called with MiXCR into one record per CDR3 protein. The sample yields hundreds of thousands of distinct CDR3 sequences, 35% to 40% seen once. Sequenced material: blood. The receptors stem from a man younger than 35 with Graves' hyperthyroidism.

This rearrangement joins TRBV10-3 to TRBJ2-3; D call uncertain. Germline V gives CDR1 ENHRY, CDR2 SYGVKD. Trimming shortened V by 7 bases and J by 4 bases, and 12 bases separated the two germline ends. This CDR3 has 13 amino acids. This CDR3 reads CAINTDPADTQYF. CDR3 DNA sequence: TGTGCCATCAACACAGACCCGGCAGATACGCAGTATTTT.

The rearrangement joins TRBV5-1 to TRBJ1-2; D is unclear. Germline V gene sequence: CDR1 SGHRS, CDR2 YFSETQ. V was cut by 2 bases and J by 0 bases, with 8 bases left in between. CDR3 size: 14 residues. The CDR3 spells CASSFEPANYGYTF. DNA of the CDR3: TGCGCCAGCAGCTTCGAACCAGCTAACTATGGCTACACCTTC.

This clonotype has a count of ten or more. The rearrangement uses TRBV15 and TRBJ2-2, with 8 bases lining up with TRBD2. The CDR3 contains 14 residues. V dropped 7 bases and J dropped 5; count of bases not matched to a gene: 6. Germline V gives CDR1 LNHNV, CDR2 YYDKDF (reference sequence). The chain's CDR3 is CATNGGGSTGELFF. The DNA of the CDR3 is TGTGCCACCAATGGCGGGGGGTCGACCGGGGAGCTGTTTTTT.

The chain uses TRBV29-1 and TRBJ1-5, with 7 bases that match TRBD1. The CDR3 sequence is 11 residues long. The junction had 3 bases not matched to a gene; V was cut back by 7 bases and J by 6 bases. CDR1 and CDR2 (germline): SQVTM, ANQGSEA. As DNA, the CDR3 is TGCAGCGCCCAGGGGGGTCAGCCCCAGCATTTT. Its protein is CSAQGGQPQHF.

Concerning this clonotype: The junction differs from germline at one of its ends, possibly a read error. The rearrangement joins TRBV10-3 to TRBJ2-7; 14 positions agree with TRBD2. The CDR3 runs to 17 residues. Germline assignment: CDR1 ENHRY and CDR2 SYGVKD. The DNA for the CDR3 is TGTGCCAGCAGTTCTGGACTAGCGGGAGGAACCTCCTACGAGCAGTACTTC. As protein: CASSSGLAGGTSYEQYF.

This clonotype has a single count. V is TRBV7-2 and J is TRBJ1-1; the D gene is possibly TRBD1 (5 bases). The CDR3 totals 14 residues. Trimming left V 5 bases short and J 4 bases short, with 14 bases between. Germline V gives CDR1 SGHTA, CDR2 FQGNSA. The CDR3 region is CASSADWGGTEAFF. Here the CDR3 DNA reads TGTGCCAGCAGCGCGGACTGGGGGGGCACTGAAGCTTTCTTT.

This chain uses TRBV5-5 with TRBJ1-5; D gene unclear. Trimming pared 0 bases from V and 5 bases from J, leaving 15 bases between. This CDR3 is built from 16 residues. Germline V gene data show CDR1 as SGHKS and CDR2 as YYEKEE (reference sequence). Written as DNA, the CDR3 is TGTGCCAGCAGCTTGGGCGCCTACGGGGTGGATCAGCCCCAGCATTTT. Amino acid sequence: CASSLGAYGVDQPQHF.

This CDR3 is CASSLGQGPGTNEKLFF. In DNA, the CDR3 is TGTGCCAGCAGCTTAGGTCAGGGGCCCGGAACTAATGAAAAACTGTTTTTT. This chain joins TRBV13 and TRBJ1-4; D might be TRBD1 (6 bases). The CDR3 extends over 17 amino acids. The germline V and J ends were trimmed by 0 bases and 1 base, with 12 bases remaining between them. Per germline, CDR1 PRHDT and CDR2 FYEKMQ (reference sequence).

This clonotype was counted a few times. The rearrangement uses TRBV12-3 or TRBV12-4 and TRBJ1-1; D is ambiguous. This CDR3 is 13 amino acids long. The germline V and J ends were trimmed by 6 bases and 4 bases, with 12 bases remaining between them. CDR3 sequence: CASSLLSITEAFF. CDR3 sequence (DNA): TGTGCCAGCAGCCTCTTATCGATCACTGAAGCTTTCTTT.

The chain joins TRBV15 to TRBJ1-5; no firm D call. The CDR3 is 13 residues long. Germline V CDR1 and CDR2: LNHNV, YYDKDF (reference sequence). The V and J ends lost 0 bases and 14 bases respectively, with 14 bases between them. CDR3 residues: CATSRDRAAYEHF. CDR3 DNA sequence: TGTGCCACCAGCAGAGATCGGGCAGCCTACGAGCATTTT.

The V and J genes are TRBV29-1 and TRBJ2-5, with 7 bases lining up with TRBD1. V lost 4 bases to trimming and J lost 3 bases; unmatched junction nucleotides: 14. From germline, CDR1 is SQVTM and CDR2 ANQGSEA. The CDR3 is 16 amino acids. CDR3 sequence (DNA): TGCAGCGTTGCACCTACAGGGGTCTATGGCAAAGAGACCCAGTACTTC. It is translated as CSVAPTGVYGKETQYF.

The chain joins TRBV19 to TRBJ2-7; 7 nucleotides agree with TRBD2. V trimming: 9 bases; J trimming: 4 bases; junction bases outside the gene matches: 15. The CDR3 is 15 amino acids. Germline V CDR1 and CDR2: LNHDA, SQIVND (reference sequence). For the CDR3, the DNA is TGTGCCAGAAGGAATGGTAGGCGGGGGAGGTACGAGCAGTACTTC. Protein: CARRNGRRGRYEQYF.

Concerning this clonotype: A much larger clone lies one base from this, so it may be a read error. The genes are TRBV7-9 and TRBJ1-1, with D hard to call. This CDR3 region has 14 residues. Germline V gene data show CDR1 as SEHNR and CDR2 as FQNEAQ (reference sequence). CDR3 protein: CVSSYLDRNTEAFF. The CDR3 DNA is TGTGTCAGCAGCTACCTTGACCGGAACACTGAAGCTTTCTTT.

This clonotype was observed a few times. CDR3 loop: CSVVVSAGNYGYTF. The CDR3, as DNA: TGCAGCGTTGTAGTCTCGGCCGGAAACTATGGCTACACCTTC. V gene TRBV29-1 combines with J gene TRBJ1-2; the D is unclear. V gave up 4 bases and J gave up 2 bases, with 14 bases separating them. CDR1 and CDR2 (germline): SQVTM, ANQGSEA. The CDR3 loop spans 14 amino acids.

This clonotype was picked up many times. The CDR3 protein is CSVEDKEFRGYTF. The CDR3 nucleotides are TGCAGCGTTGAAGATAAGGAGTTCCGAGGCTACACCTTC. This chain uses TRBV29-1 with TRBJ1-2; D remains ambiguous. The ends were cut back, 0 bases at V and 8 bases at J, with 13 bases in the middle. The CDR3 totals 13 residues. Germline loops: CDR1 SQVTM, CDR2 ANQGSEA.

The V call is TRBV6-5, the J call TRBJ1-2; D remains ambiguous. V lost 7 bases and J 3 bases, leaving 12 bases between the germline ends. This CDR3 is 13 amino acids long. In germline, CDR1 is MNHEY, CDR2 SVGAGI. Here the CDR3 DNA reads TGTGCCAGCACCAACGGGGAGGACTATGGCTACACCTTC. It is translated as CASTNGEDYGYTF.

The chain recombines TRBV5-1 with TRBJ2-7; 12 bases line up with TRBD1. Trimming cost V 0 bases and J 3 bases; bases outside gene matches: 4. The CDR3 consists of 16 residues. The germline V gene encodes CDR1 SGHRS and CDR2 YFSETQ. Here the CDR3 reads CASSLGGTGGIYEQYF. DNA for the CDR3: TGCGCCAGCAGCTTGGGCGGGACAGGGGGCATCTACGAGCAGTACTTC.

The chain carries TRBV7-8 and TRBJ1-5; D gene ambiguous. CDR3 length: 11 residues. CDR1 SGHVS and CDR2 FQNEAQ come from the germline V gene. V was clipped by 0 bases and J by 14 bases, with 8 bases between them. The CDR3 DNA follows: TGTGCCAGCAGCTTAGCGCGCCACGAGCATTTT. It yields the protein CASSLARHEHF.

The chain combines TRBV12-3 or TRBV12-4 with TRBJ1-1, with D possibly TRBD1 on 6 matching bases. V was trimmed by 5 bases and J by 1 base, leaving 11 bases between them. This CDR3 has 14 residues. CDR3 loop: CASSGAQGNTEAFF. CDR3 nucleotides: TGTGCCAGCAGTGGGGCACAGGGGAACACTGAAGCTTTCTTT.

With respect to this clonotype: A read error may account for a junction end that differs from germline. The gene calls are TRBV7-2 and TRBJ1-4, with D hard to call. Looked up from germline, CDR1 is SGHTA and CDR2 is FQGNSA. The CDR3 is made up of 14 amino acids. The DNA for the CDR3 is TGTGCCGGCAGCTTAATCCCTAGGGATGAAAAACTGTTTTTT. Amino acids: CAGSLIPRDEKLFF.

The CDR3 is CASSYSSGGRSYEQYF. The CDR3 DNA sequence: TGTGCCAGCAGTTACTCGTCGGGCGGGAGATCCTACGAGCAGTACTTC. The V call is TRBV6-5, the J call TRBJ2-7; 7 positions match TRBD2. The germline V gene encodes CDR1 MNHEY and CDR2 SVGAGI. The CDR3 covers 16 residues. V lost 0 bases and J lost 1; bases outside the gene matches: 6.

This sequence joins TRBV20-1 and TRBJ2-5; D may match TRBD1 or TRBD2 (6 bases each). Per germline, CDR1 DFQATT and CDR2 SNEGSKA (reference sequence). This CDR3 spans 14 amino acids. The V gene lost 3 bases and the J gene lost 0 bases, with 11 bases spanning the gap. CDR3 nucleotide sequence: TGCAGTGCTAGTAGGGGGGAGTACCAAGAGACCCAGTACTTC. Its translation is CSASRGEYQETQYF.

The rearrangement uses TRBV15 and TRBJ2-5; 7 bases are a match to TRBD2. This CDR3 is 16 amino acids long. Germline V lookup: CDR1 LNHNV, CDR2 YYDKDF (reference sequence). V was clipped by 3 bases and J by 9 bases; unmatched bases: 16. CDR3 region: CATSSEWGGRSGAQYF. The CDR3 DNA reads as TGTGCCACCAGCAGTGAATGGGGGGGGAGGTCGGGGGCCCAGTACTTC.

This clonotype came up a few times. This chain joins TRBV20-1 and TRBJ2-2, with D perhaps assigned TRBD1 or TRBD2 (6 bases each). CDR3 length: 14 residues. Trimming pared 6 bases from V and 4 bases from J, leaving 15 bases between. Germline V CDR1 and CDR2: DFQATT, SNEGSKA (reference sequence). In nucleotides, the CDR3 is TGCAGTGCCCTGGAAGGGGGGATCACCGGGGAGCTGTTTTTT. This codes for CSALEGGITGELFF.

The V gene is TRBV6-4, the J gene TRBJ2-5, with no clear D. Germline V lookup: CDR1 MRHNA, CDR2 SNTAGT. V lost 0 bases and J lost 10, with 12 bases in between. The CDR3 has 13 amino acids. The CDR3, as DNA: TGTGCCAGCAGTGACTCAAACAGCGTGGACCAGTACTTC. Translating gives CASSDSNSVDQYF.

This chain joins TRBV6-6 and TRBJ2-7; weak D call: TRBD2 (5 bases). Germline-derived CDR1 and CDR2 are MNHNY and SVGAGI (reference sequence). Trimming cost V 3 bases and J 5 bases, with 11 bases left between them. This CDR3 is 13 amino acids long. The CDR3 nucleotides are TGTGCCAGCAGTTATGGCGGGTTGGACGAGCAGTACTTC. This codes for CASSYGGLDEQYF.

This clonotype was recorded at least ten times. This chain uses TRBV7-3 with TRBJ1-1, with TRBD1 identical over 7 bases. This CDR3 contains 14 residues. V lost 1 base, J lost 4 bases, and 3 bases stayed unmatched. Germline lookup yields CDR1 SGHTA and CDR2 FQGTGA. CDR3 sequence: CASSLRQGSTEAFF. The CDR3 nucleotides are TGTGCCAGCAGCTTAAGACAGGGAAGCACTGAAGCTTTCTTT.